The rows below give T cell receptor beta chains drawn from one sample of a study of T cell repertoires in cytomegalovirus infection. One entry per CDR3 protein, called by TCRdb with MiXCR from the reads. The table records under 850,000 distinct CDR3 sequences, less than 40% of them present only once. The specimen sequenced was PBMCs. The receptor source for this set is a human donor in good health (CMV status not recorded). Some clones in this sample may be carry-over from other donors' samples. Each CDR3 is given with its conserved first and last residue. Each record gives: clone size, D gene, J gene, V gene, CDR3 protein, CDR3 DNA. A D gene is named only where the DNA matches it firmly. Size is stated for part of the rows, as once, few or many counts, or as a class when the clone is expanded.

abundance: NA
d_gene: TRBD2
j_gene: TRBJ2-3
v_gene: TRBV5-1
CDR3aa: CASSAELAGGNTDTQYF
CDR3nt: TGCGCCAGCAGCGCCGAACTAGCGGGAGGGAACACAGATACGCAGTATTTT

abundance: NA
d_gene: TRBD2
j_gene: TRBJ2-1
v_gene: TRBV28
CDR3aa: CASSHSSGGAIEQFF
CDR3nt: TGTGCCAGCAGTCACTCTAGCGGGGGGGCGATTGAGCAGTTCTTC

abundance: NA
d_gene: TRBD1
j_gene: TRBJ1-1
v_gene: TRBV20-1
CDR3aa: CSARGTGGTTEAFF
CDR3nt: TGCAGTGCTAGGGGGACAGGCGGGACCACTGAAGCTTTCTTT

abundance: few
d_gene: TRBD1
j_gene: TRBJ1-2
v_gene: TRBV7-9
CDR3aa: CASTPAQGAVNYGYTF
CDR3nt: TGTGCCAGCACCCCGGCCCAGGGGGCAGTAAACTATGGCTACACCTTC

abundance: NA
d_gene: TRBD1
j_gene: TRBJ1-5
v_gene: TRBV2
CDR3aa: CASSGDRQSPQHF
CDR3nt: TGTGCCAGCAGCGGGGACAGGCAATCGCCCCAGCATTTT

abundance: NA
d_gene: TRBD1
j_gene: TRBJ1-6
v_gene: TRBV11-2
CDR3aa: CASSLDLRDRGGSPLHF
CDR3nt: TGTGCCAGCAGCTTAGATCTCCGCGACAGGGGTGGTTCACCCCTCCACTTT

abundance: NA
d_gene: NA
j_gene: TRBJ1-2
v_gene: TRBV7-3
CDR3aa: CASSLGPINYGYTF
CDR3nt: TGTGCCAGCAGCTTAGGACCTATAAACTATGGCTACACCTTC

abundance: NA
d_gene: NA
j_gene: TRBJ1-5
v_gene: TRBV7-8
CDR3aa: CASSKWTAINQPQHF
CDR3nt: TGTGCCAGCAGTAAATGGACAGCAATAAATCAGCCCCAGCATTTT

abundance: many
d_gene: TRBD2
j_gene: TRBJ2-5
v_gene: TRBV7-2
CDR3aa: CASSLTSEETQYF
CDR3nt: TGTGCCAGCAGCCTCACTAGCGAGGAGACCCAGTACTTC

abundance: many
d_gene: TRBD1
j_gene: TRBJ2-7
v_gene: TRBV7-2
CDR3aa: CASSLASTGVSYEQYF
CDR3nt: TGTGCCAGCAGCTTAGCGTCGACAGGGGTATCCTACGAGCAGTACTTC

abundance: NA
d_gene: NA
j_gene: TRBJ1-5
v_gene: TRBV6-6
CDR3aa: CASRGGFGNQPQHF
CDR3nt: TGTGCCAGCAGGGGGGGCTTCGGCAATCAGCCCCAGCATTTT

abundance: few
d_gene: NA
j_gene: TRBJ1-5
v_gene: TRBV2
CDR3aa: CASTRAGDSNQPQHF
CDR3nt: TGTGCCAGCACCCGCGCAGGGGATAGCAATCAGCCCCAGCATTTT

abundance: NA
d_gene: TRBD2
j_gene: TRBJ2-1
v_gene: TRBV19
CDR3aa: CASSSGGAGNEQFF
CDR3nt: TGTGCCAGTTCGAGCGGGGGGGCAGGCAATGAGCAGTTCTTC

abundance: few
d_gene: TRBD1
j_gene: TRBJ1-2
v_gene: TRBV28
CDR3aa: CASSSTGRYGYTF
CDR3nt: TGTGCCAGCAGTTCGACAGGGAGATATGGCTACACCTTC

abundance: NA
d_gene: NA
j_gene: TRBJ2-5
v_gene: TRBV20-1
CDR3aa: CSATEKETQYF
CDR3nt: TGCAGTGCTACAGAAAAGGAGACCCAGTACTTC

abundance: NA
d_gene: NA
j_gene: TRBJ1-5
v_gene: TRBV5-1
CDR3aa: CASSPDGRGQPQHF
CDR3nt: TGCGCCAGCAGCCCCGACGGACGAGGTCAGCCCCAGCATTTT

abundance: NA
d_gene: NA
j_gene: TRBJ2-7
v_gene: TRBV11-1
CDR3aa: CASSVTEYEQYF
CDR3nt: TGTGCCAGCAGCGTTACTGAATACGAGCAGTACTTC

abundance: NA
d_gene: TRBD1
j_gene: TRBJ2-2
v_gene: TRBV2
CDR3aa: CASCCEGATGELFF
CDR3nt: TGTGCCAGCTGTTGTGAGGGGGCGACCGGGGAGCTGTTTTTT

abundance: NA
d_gene: NA
j_gene: TRBJ2-6
v_gene: TRBV5-4
CDR3aa: CASSDSGANVLTF
CDR3nt: TGTGCCAGTTCTGACTCTGGGGCCAACGTCCTGACTTTC

abundance: many
d_gene: TRBD2
j_gene: TRBJ2-7
v_gene: TRBV25-1
CDR3aa: CASSESQRGGLYEQYF
CDR3nt: TGTGCCAGCAGTGAATCCCAGCGGGGGGGCCTTTACGAGCAGTACTTC

abundance: few
d_gene: NA
j_gene: TRBJ1-4
v_gene: TRBV28
CDR3aa: CASSLAASTNEKLFF
CDR3nt: TGTGCCAGCAGTTTAGCTGCTTCAACTAATGAAAAACTGTTTTTT